These 10 T cell receptor beta chains were all obtained from the same sample, sequenced in a study of T cells in Graves' hyperthyroidism and ophthalmopathy. RNA transcripts served as the template for amplifying TCR beta CDR3 regions. A set of HTBI primers served as the primers for a first-round RT-PCR of the TCR CDR3. From the multiplex PCR reads, TCRdb called clonotypes with MiXCR, one entry per CDR3 protein. This table has over 650,000 distinct CDR3 sequences, roughly 45% appearing once. The sequencing sample was made of peripheral blood or thyroid tissue (not recorded which). The receptors were sampled from an adult man with Graves' disease, either hyperthyroidism or ophthalmopathy (not recorded which).

There are a few counts of this clonotype. This chain links TRBV7-8 with TRBJ2-5; D is possibly TRBD1 (5 bases). There are 14 residues in the CDR3. Germline lookup yields CDR1 SGHVS and CDR2 FQNEAQ. Trimming shortened V by 1 base and J by 5 bases, and 11 bases separated the two germline ends. The chain's CDR3 is CASSLDQGLETQYF. The CDR3 DNA follows: TGTGCCAGCAGCTTAGATCAGGGTTTGGAGACCCAGTACTTC.

The J gene is TRBJ2-7, the V gene TRBV7-9; possibly TRBD2 for D (6 bases). V shed 4 bases and J shed 4 bases, with 8 bases lying between them. CDR3 length equals 12 residues. Germline assignment: CDR1 SEHNR and CDR2 FQNEAQ (reference sequence). The CDR3 loop is CASSWTKYEQYF. The CDR3 DNA reads TGTGCCAGCAGCTGGACTAAATACGAGCAGTACTTC.

CDR3 sequence reads: CSARQGLNSPLHF. For the CDR3, the DNA is TGCAGTGCCCGTCAGGGCCTCAATTCACCCCTCCACTTT. The V and J genes are TRBV20-1 and TRBJ1-6; D perhaps matches TRBD1 (5 bases). Trimming took off 6 bases at V and 7 bases at J, with 13 bases between the two ends. Germline V gene sequence: CDR1 DFQATT, CDR2 SNEGSKA (reference sequence). There are 13 residues in the CDR3.

The chain combines TRBV24-1 with TRBJ1-4, with 7 bases matching TRBD1. The germline gives CDR1 KGHDR, CDR2 SFDVKD. V shed 0 bases and J 6 bases; nucleotides not matched to a gene: 12. CDR3 size: 18 residues. The DNA for the CDR3 is TGTGCCACCAGTGATTTGCGTCCCCGGACAGGAGCCGATGAAAAACTGTTTTTT. Translated, it gives CATSDLRPRTGADEKLFF.

The chain links TRBV6-1 to TRBJ1-6; TRBD1 might be the D (6 bases). The CDR3 runs to 14 residues. Germline-derived CDR1 and CDR2 are MNHNS and SASEGT. The V end was cut by 6 bases, the J end by 8 bases, with 14 bases between. Here the CDR3 reads CASRATRTDSPLHF. For the CDR3, the DNA is TGTGCCAGCAGGGCGACCAGGACAGATTCACCCCTCCACTTT.

The rearrangement joins TRBV7-3 to TRBJ1-2, with 8 bases identical to TRBD1. Germline V lookup: CDR1 SGHTA, CDR2 FQGTGA. The CDR3 loop spans 13 amino acids. The trim removed 3 bases at V and 6 bases at J, leaving 3 bases unmatched. As DNA, the CDR3 is TGTGCCAGCAGCTTCCGACAGGGGCATGGCTACACCTTC. It translates to CASSFRQGHGYTF.

This clonotype was counted many times. The V and J genes are TRBV29-1 and TRBJ2-6; TRBD2 matches at 7 bases. V was pared by 3 bases and J by 4 bases, with 3 bases of the junction left unmatched. Looked up from germline, CDR1 is SQVTM and CDR2 is ANQGSEA. The CDR3 spans 14 residues. The CDR3 nucleotides are TGCAGCGTTGAGGCGGGGGTCGGGGCCAACGTCCTGACTTTC. Translation gives CSVEAGVGANVLTF.

This CDR3 is CASSLPGLAGDEQYF. The CDR3 region has the DNA TGTGCCAGCAGCCTCCCGGGACTAGCGGGGGACGAGCAGTACTTC. The chain couples TRBV7-3 to TRBJ2-7, with TRBD2 matching over 14 bases. Germline CDR1 and CDR2: SGHTA and FQGTGA. This CDR3 is built from 15 residues. Germline trimming cut 5 bases from V and 5 bases from J; bases unmatched to any gene: 5.

This clonotype was seen only a few times. This sequence joins TRBV6-1 and TRBJ2-7, with TRBD2 as a possible D gene (5 bases). The CDR3 is 15 amino acids. V lost 6 bases and J lost 1, with 16 bases in between. Germline V gene sequence: CDR1 MNHNS, CDR2 SASEGT. Here the CDR3 DNA reads TGTGCCAGCAGCCCCCCCGGGGTATTGTCCTACGAGCAGTACTTC. Translation: CASSPPGVLSYEQYF.

V is TRBV24-1 and J is TRBJ2-2; 7 bases match TRBD2. Trimming took 4 bases from V and 4 from J; bases not matched to a gene: 11. Looked up from germline, CDR1 is KGHDR and CDR2 is SFDVKD. The CDR3 totals 17 residues. The CDR3 region is CATSDSTGLSITGELFF. The CDR3, as DNA: TGTGCCACCAGTGACTCTACGGGACTAAGTATCACCGGGGAGCTGTTTTTT.